A single sample gave rise to the 31 T cell receptor beta chains below, sequenced in a study of OX40 agonist ivuxolimab in advanced cancers. Libraries were prepared by immunoSEQ multiplex PCR; TCRdb keeps only in-frame clonotypes and omits some of them. The sample carries 61,000 or so clones, approximately 90% recorded once. Material: CD4+ or CD8+ T cells sorted from blood, obtained in a trial of the OX40 agonist ivuxolimab. Every receptor here comes from an adult with an advanced solid tumor such as melanoma, head and neck, liver or kidney cancer.

The V call is TRBV7-6, the J call TRBJ2-7; 13 bases map to TRBD2. After removal of 1 base from V and 4 bases from J, the junction contained 4 bases not matched to a gene. The germline gives CDR1 SGHVS, CDR2 FNYEAQ. The CDR3 covers 16 residues. The DNA for the CDR3 is TGTGCCAGCAGCTTAGGGACTAGCGGGGGTACTTACGAGCAGTACTTC. This translates into CASSLGTSGGTYEQYF.

The V and J genes are TRBV6-6 and TRBJ2-6; TRBD2 matches at 7 bases. This CDR3 region has 16 residues. The ends lost 5 bases at V and 0 bases at J; junction bases unmatched: 4. The V gene's germline CDR1 is MNHNY and CDR2 SVGAGI (reference sequence). CDR3 nucleotides: TGTGCCAGCAGTCACGGGAGGAGCTCTGGGGCCAACGTCCTGACTTTC. Amino acid sequence: CASSHGRSSGANVLTF.

V and J are TRBV11-3 and TRBJ2-7; D remains unclear. Germline CDR1 is SGHNT and CDR2 is YENEEA. This CDR3 has 13 amino acids. V lost 3 bases and J 6 bases, leaving 12 bases between the germline ends. CDR3 protein: CASSFGVLREQYF. Here the CDR3 DNA reads TGTGCCAGCAGCTTCGGCGTTTTACGCGAGCAGTACTTC.

The CDR3 loop reads CASSVGDRGTDTQYF. The CDR3 DNA reads TGTGCCAGCAGCGTAGGGGACAGGGGAACAGATACGCAGTATTTT. This chain uses TRBV9 with TRBJ2-3; 10 nucleotides match TRBD1. V lost 0 bases to trimming and J lost 3 bases; unmatched junction nucleotides: 1. This CDR3 is built from 15 residues. CDR1 is SGDLS and CDR2 is YYNGEE in the germline V gene. The whole variable domain, remainder taken from reference TRBV9 and TRBJ2-3, is DSGVTQTPKHLITATGQRVTLRCSPRSGDLSVYWYQQSLDQGLQFLIQYYNGEERAKGNILERFSAQQFPDLHSELNLSSLELGDSALYFCASSVGDRGTDTQYFGPGTRLTVL.

The gene calls are TRBV6-1 and TRBJ2-7, with 10 nucleotides matching TRBD1. The V gene's germline CDR1 is MNHNS and CDR2 SASEGT. There are 16 residues in the CDR3. The V gene end was trimmed by 4 bases and the J gene end by 4 bases; junction bases not matched to a gene: 10. CDR3 sequence reads: CASSGSPGQGGYEQYF. Here the CDR3 DNA reads TGTGCCAGCAGTGGATCCCCTGGACAGGGGGGGTACGAGCAGTACTTC.

The chain joins TRBV30 to TRBJ1-2; the D is unclear. Germline V gene data show CDR1 as GTSNPN and CDR2 as SVGIG (reference sequence). This CDR3 has 13 amino acids. V dropped 3 bases and J dropped 8 bases, with 16 bases sitting between them. The CDR3: CAWSPTASGGYTF. CDR3 DNA: TGTGCCTGGAGCCCCACAGCATCGGGAGGCTACACCTTC.

This chain connects TRBV5-6 to TRBJ1-1, with a tentative D call TRBD1 (6 bases). The CDR3 is made up of 15 amino acids. Germline assignment: CDR1 SGHDT and CDR2 YYEEEE. The V end was cut by 1 base, the J end by 1 base, with 11 bases between. CDR3 sequence reads: CASSLFGGQNTEAFF. The CDR3 DNA sequence: TGTGCCAGCAGCTTGTTTGGGGGACAGAACACTGAAGCTTTCTTT.

V is TRBV7-9 and J is TRBJ1-1, with D perhaps TRBD1 (5 bases). CDR1 is SEHNR and CDR2 is FQNEAQ in the germline V gene (reference sequence). This CDR3 comprises 12 residues. Trimming left V 3 bases short and J 4 bases short, with 6 bases between. CDR3 residues: CASSLGVTEAFF. Written as DNA, the CDR3 is TGTGCCAGCAGCTTGGGGGTCACTGAAGCTTTCTTT. Variable domain in full (rest from reference TRBV7-9 and TRBJ1-1): DTGVSQNPRHKITKRGQNVTFRCDPISEHNRLYWYRQTLGQGPEFLTYFQNEAQLEKSRLLSDRFSAERPKGSFSTLEIQRTEQGDSAMYLCASSLGVTEAFFGQGTRLTVV.

The rearrangement uses TRBV7-8 and TRBJ2-7, with TRBD2 identical over 10 bases. This CDR3 region has 16 residues. Germline V gives CDR1 SGHVS, CDR2 FQNEAQ. V gave up 5 bases and J gave up 7 bases; unmatched junction bases: 14. This CDR3 reads CASSRTGRAGGAEQYF. CDR3 in DNA: TGTGCCAGCAGCCGCACCGGTAGAGCGGGGGGGGCTGAGCAGTACTTC.

The chain joins TRBV4-1 to TRBJ1-3; the match to TRBD1 covers 9 bases. This CDR3 spans 15 amino acids. Germline CDR1 is MGHRA and CDR2 is YSYEKL. Unmatched junction bases numbered 5, after V lost 4 bases and J lost 4 bases. The CDR3 nucleotides read TGCGCCAGCAGCCCCGGACAGGGGACCGGAAACACCATATATTTT. The encoded protein is CASSPGQGTGNTIYF.

The chain couples TRBV7-6 to TRBJ1-1; no definite D call. Trimming removed 6 bases from V and 2 bases from J, with 10 bases in between. CDR3 length equals 13 residues. The germline CDR1 and CDR2 sequences are SGHVS and FNYEAQ. For the CDR3, the DNA is TGTGCCAGCAGGGGAAACCGCAACACTGAAGCTTTCTTT. Protein product: CASRGNRNTEAFF.

This rearrangement joins TRBV18 to TRBJ2-5; a weak D match, TRBD2 (7 bases). The germline V and J ends were trimmed by 2 bases and 4 bases, with 11 bases remaining between them. Germline lookup yields CDR1 KGHSH and CDR2 LQKENI. This CDR3 is built from 14 residues. CDR3 amino acids: CASSPSRGRETQYF. In DNA form, the CDR3 reads TGTGCCAGCTCACCATCGCGGGGGCGAGAGACCCAGTACTTC.

The gene calls are TRBV6-5 and TRBJ1-1; no reliable D call. Germline V gene sequence: CDR1 MNHEY, CDR2 SVGAGI. The CDR3 consists of 13 residues. With 0 bases removed from V and 3 bases from J, the gap between germline ends came to 5 bases. This CDR3 is CASSYSRYTEAFF. In DNA form, the CDR3 reads TGTGCCAGCAGTTACTCGAGGTACACTGAAGCTTTCTTT.

V usage is TRBV30 and J usage is TRBJ2-7; D possibly matches TRBD1 or TRBD2 (5 bases each). The V end was cut by 3 bases, the J end by 3 bases, with 18 bases between. CDR1 and CDR2 (germline): GTSNPN, SVGIG (reference sequence). The CDR3 length is 15 residues. CDR3 sequence reads: CAWRLLRTGHYEQYF. CDR3 in DNA: TGTGCCTGGAGACTCCTCCGGACGGGGCACTACGAGCAGTACTTC.

This chain joins TRBV10-2 and TRBJ2-1; unclear D gene. Germline values: CDR1 WSHSY, CDR2 SAAADI. The CDR3 covers 13 residues. Trimming removed 2 bases from V and 6 bases from J, with 8 bases in between. In nucleotides, the CDR3 is TGCGCCAGCAGTGAGGGGGTTCTCAATGAGCAGTTCTTC. Amino acids: CASSEGVLNEQFF.

The chain uses TRBV6-5 and TRBJ2-1; TRBD1 aligns across 7 bases. CDR1 is MNHEY and CDR2 is SVGAGI in the germline V gene. V lost 10 bases to trimming and J lost 6 bases; unmatched junction nucleotides: 9. The CDR3 extends over 13 amino acids. The CDR3 DNA reads TGTGCCACTAATTACAGGGGCGCCAATGAGCAGTTCTTC. Amino acid sequence: CATNYRGANEQFF.

This rearrangement joins TRBV6-1 to TRBJ2-1; D is undetermined. V gave up 4 bases and J gave up 1 base, with 8 bases separating them. CDR3 length: 14 amino acids. CDR1 and CDR2 (germline): MNHNS, SASEGT. CDR3 loop: CASSVRISYNEQFF. The CDR3 DNA follows: TGTGCCAGCAGTGTACGTATTTCCTACAATGAGCAGTTCTTC.

The gene calls are TRBV19 and TRBJ1-6; TRBD1 matches at 8 bases. After removal of 0 bases from V and 9 bases from J, the junction contained 7 bases not matched to a gene. CDR1 and CDR2 from the germline V gene are LNHDA and SQIVND (reference sequence). The CDR3 runs to 16 residues. Here the CDR3 reads CASSIDLYRGGSPLHF. The CDR3 DNA follows: TGTGCCAGTAGTATAGATCTGTACAGGGGGGGTTCACCCCTCCACTTT.

This clone appeared a few times. This chain joins TRBV5-4 and TRBJ1-2; D perhaps matches TRBD1 (5 bases). This CDR3 contains 15 residues. Germline CDR1 and CDR2: SGHNT and YYREEE (reference sequence). V gave up 4 bases and J gave up 4 bases, with 17 bases separating them. DNA for the CDR3: TGTGCCAGCAGCCCAACTGCAGGGAACGCCTATGGCTACACCTTC. This translates into CASSPTAGNAYGYTF.

This chain uses TRBV9 with TRBJ1-3; D is ambiguous. Germline CDR1 SGDLS, CDR2 YYNGEE. The V and J ends lost 0 bases and 0 bases respectively, with 7 bases between them. This CDR3 comprises 15 residues. The CDR3 bases are TGTGCCAGCAGCGTAGATATGGTCTCTGGAAACACCATATATTTT. Amino acid sequence: CASSVDMVSGNTIYF.

The CDR3 loop is CASSQGTTGGYEQYF. The CDR3 nucleotides read TGTGCCAGCAGCCAAGGCACGACAGGGGGCTACGAGCAGTACTTC. This chain uses TRBV14 with TRBJ2-7; 9 bases line up with TRBD1. Germline-derived CDR1 and CDR2 are SGHDN and FVKESK. After removal of 1 base from V and 3 bases from J, the junction contained 4 bases not matched to a gene. CDR3 size: 15 residues. The entire variable domain, with the rest obtained from reference TRBV14 and TRBJ2-7, is as follows: EAGVTQFPSHSVIEKGQTVTLRCDPISGHDNLYWYRRVMGKEIKFLLHFVKESKQDESGMPNNRFLAERTGGTYSTLKVQPAELEDSGVYFCASSQGTTGGYEQYFGPGTRLTVT.

V usage is TRBV5-6 and J usage is TRBJ1-5; D gene ambiguous. The V gene lost 0 bases and the J gene lost 0 bases, with 7 bases spanning the gap. This CDR3 has 15 amino acids. Germline CDR1 reads SGHDT; CDR2 reads YYEEEE. As DNA, the CDR3 is TGTGCCAGCAGCTTGGGGAGATATAGCAATCAGCCCCAGCATTTT. Protein: CASSLGRYSNQPQHF.

This chain uses TRBV7-6 with TRBJ1-2; 11 bases fit TRBD1. V gave up 0 bases and J gave up 2 bases; unmatched junction bases: 5. CDR3 size: 17 residues. Germline values: CDR1 SGHVS, CDR2 FNYEAQ. The DNA of the CDR3 is TGTGCCAGCAGCTTAGCCGCCGGACAGGGGGCAAACTATGGCTACACCTTC. Translated: CASSLAAGQGANYGYTF.

The CDR3 spells CASSDSGGAGNEQFF. The DNA for the CDR3 is TGCGCCAGCAGTGACAGCGGGGGGGCGGGCAATGAGCAGTTCTTC. The genes are TRBV10-1 and TRBJ2-1, with TRBD2 matching 10 bases. The V gene end was trimmed by 3 bases and the J gene end by 6 bases; junction bases not matched to a gene: 5. The CDR3 runs to 15 residues. Germline V gene sequence: CDR1 WNHNN, CDR2 SYGVQD (reference sequence).

The gene calls are TRBV30 and TRBJ2-1; 9 bases are shared with TRBD2. This CDR3 is built from 15 residues. J was trimmed by 9 bases and V by 5 bases; bases with no gene match: 14. Germline assignment: CDR1 GTSNPN and CDR2 SVGIG (reference sequence). In DNA form, the CDR3 reads TGTGCCTGGCGCCCGGGGGGCGGGGGGGCCCGTGAGCAGTTCTTC. Amino acid sequence: CAWRPGGGGAREQFF.

The CDR3 protein is CASSPYRAIKAGELFF. Written as DNA, the CDR3 is TGTGCCAGCAGCCCCTATCGGGCTATTAAGGCCGGGGAGCTGTTTTTT. The chain carries TRBV27 and TRBJ2-2; D ambiguous. CDR3 length: 16 residues. Germline V gives CDR1 MNHEY, CDR2 SMNVEV (reference sequence). The V end lost 6 bases, the J end lost 6 bases, and 20 bases lay between the germline ends.

This chain joins TRBV2 and TRBJ2-1, with D possibly TRBD1 on 5 matching bases. The ends were cut back, 3 bases at V and 0 bases at J, with 12 bases in the middle. The CDR3 extends over 16 amino acids. Germline-derived CDR1 and CDR2 are SNHLY and FYNNEI. The CDR3 nucleotides are TGTGCCAGCAGTGAGGTGGGGCATAGCTCCTACAATGAGCAGTTCTTC. Amino acid sequence: CASSEVGHSSYNEQFF.

This clone has just one count. The rearrangement joins TRBV11-2 to TRBJ2-7; TRBD1 aligns across 9 bases. V was pared by 5 bases and J by 0 bases, with 5 bases of the junction left unmatched. The V gene's germline CDR1 is SGHAT and CDR2 FQNNGV. The CDR3 sequence is 15 residues long. CDR3 residues: CASSNPGQGSYEQYF. CDR3 in DNA: TGTGCCAGCAGCAACCCGGGACAGGGCTCCTACGAGCAGTACTTC.

V gene TRBV5-5 combines with J gene TRBJ1-2; D not resolved. This CDR3 region has 14 residues. V shed 2 bases and J shed 4 bases, with 12 bases lying between them. Per the germline V gene, CDR1 is SGHKS and CDR2 is YYEKEE (reference sequence). DNA for the CDR3: TGTGCCAGCAGCTTCGGAGGGCAGGCCTATGGCTACACCTTC. Protein product: CASSFGGQAYGYTF.

This clone was seen a single time. The chain recombines TRBV7-8 with TRBJ1-5, with 8 positions matching TRBD1. CDR3 size: 15 residues. Per germline, CDR1 SGHVS and CDR2 FQNEAQ. V dropped 2 bases and J dropped 7; count of bases not matched to a gene: 7. CDR3 sequence (DNA): TGTGCCAGCAGCTTATTCGGACAGGGCAGCCAGCCCCAGCATTTT. It translates to CASSLFGQGSQPQHF. The full variable domain, completed using reference TRBV7-8 and TRBJ1-5, is GAGVSQSPRYKVAKRGQDVALRCDPISGHVSLFWYQQALGQGPEFLTYFQNEAQLDKSGLPSDRFFAERPEGSVSTLKIQRTQQEDSAVYLCASSLFGQGSQPQHFGDGTRLSIL.

This chain uses TRBV18 with TRBJ1-4, with D unresolved. This CDR3 comprises 14 residues. The germline gives CDR1 KGHSH, CDR2 LQKENI. Trimming took 5 bases from V and 3 from J, leaving 10 bases between them. The CDR3 sequence: CASSLHHSNEKLFF. The CDR3 coding sequence is TGTGCCAGCTCATTACATCATTCTAATGAAAAACTGTTTTTT.